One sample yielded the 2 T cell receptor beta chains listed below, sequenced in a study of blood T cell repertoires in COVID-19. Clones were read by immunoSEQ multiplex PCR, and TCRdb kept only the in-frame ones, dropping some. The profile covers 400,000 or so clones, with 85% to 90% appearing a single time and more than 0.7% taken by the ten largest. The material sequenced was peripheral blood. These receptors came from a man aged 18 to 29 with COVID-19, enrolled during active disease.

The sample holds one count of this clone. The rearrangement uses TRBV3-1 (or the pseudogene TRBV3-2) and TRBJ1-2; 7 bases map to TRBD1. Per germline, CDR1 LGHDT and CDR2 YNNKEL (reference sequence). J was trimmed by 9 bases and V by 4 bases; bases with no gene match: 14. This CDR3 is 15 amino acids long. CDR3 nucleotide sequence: TGTGCCAGCAGCCCCCGGACAGGATTGTGGCGTAGCTACACCTTC. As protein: CASSPRTGLWRSYTF.

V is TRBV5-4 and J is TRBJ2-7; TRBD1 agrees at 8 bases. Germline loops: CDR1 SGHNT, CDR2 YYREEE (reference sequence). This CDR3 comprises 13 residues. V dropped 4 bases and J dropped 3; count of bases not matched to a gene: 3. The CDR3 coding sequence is TGTGCCAGCAGCACCGGACAGGGCTACGAGCAGTACTTC. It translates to CASSTGQGYEQYF.